One T cell receptor (beta chain) is described in this entry. Sequencing was performed with immunoSEQ multiplex PCR; in TCRdb, only in-frame clones are kept and a portion is missing. Counted here are under 450,000 clones, more than 80% occurring once; the ten biggest clones make up more than 6%. The CDR3 runs to 13 residues. V lost 2 bases and J lost 1, with 5 bases in between. Germline CDR1 is SGHVS and CDR2 is FQNEAQ. This sample was included in a study of control samples from healthy donors and cancer patients. Sequenced: PBMCs. This chain connects TRBV7-8 to TRBJ1-1, with D unresolved. This clonotype was sampled from a man in his forties with head and neck cancer. The CDR3 reads CASSLSKNTEAFF. The CDR3 DNA sequence: TGTGCCAGCAGCTTAAGTAAGAACACTGAAGCTTTCTTT.